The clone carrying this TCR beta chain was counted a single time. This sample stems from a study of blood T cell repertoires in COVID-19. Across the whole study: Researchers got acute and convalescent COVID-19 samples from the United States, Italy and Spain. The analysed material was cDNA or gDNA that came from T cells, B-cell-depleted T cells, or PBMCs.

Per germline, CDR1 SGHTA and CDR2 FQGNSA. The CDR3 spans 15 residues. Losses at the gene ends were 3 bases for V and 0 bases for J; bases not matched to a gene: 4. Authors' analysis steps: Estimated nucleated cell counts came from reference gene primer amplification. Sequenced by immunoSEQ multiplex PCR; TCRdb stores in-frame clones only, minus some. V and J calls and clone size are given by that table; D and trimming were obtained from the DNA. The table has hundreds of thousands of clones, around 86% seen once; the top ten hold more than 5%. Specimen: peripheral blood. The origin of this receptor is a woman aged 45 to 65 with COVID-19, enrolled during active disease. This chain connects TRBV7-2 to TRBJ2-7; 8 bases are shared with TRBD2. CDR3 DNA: TGTGCCAGCAGCTTTAGCGGGGCTAGCTCCTACGAGCAGTACTTC. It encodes CASSFSGASSYEQYF.